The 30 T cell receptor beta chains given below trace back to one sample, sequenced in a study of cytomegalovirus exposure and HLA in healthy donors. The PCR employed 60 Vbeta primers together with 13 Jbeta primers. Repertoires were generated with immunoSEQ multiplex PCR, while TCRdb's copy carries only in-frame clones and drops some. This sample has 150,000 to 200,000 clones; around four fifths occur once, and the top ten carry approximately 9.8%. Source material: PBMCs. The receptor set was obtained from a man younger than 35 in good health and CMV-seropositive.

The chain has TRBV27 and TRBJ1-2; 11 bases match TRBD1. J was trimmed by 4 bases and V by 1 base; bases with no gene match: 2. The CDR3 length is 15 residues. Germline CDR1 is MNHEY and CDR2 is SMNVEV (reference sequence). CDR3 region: CASSLFGTGGYGYTF. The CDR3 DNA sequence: TGTGCCAGCAGTTTATTCGGGACAGGGGGCTATGGCTACACCTTC.

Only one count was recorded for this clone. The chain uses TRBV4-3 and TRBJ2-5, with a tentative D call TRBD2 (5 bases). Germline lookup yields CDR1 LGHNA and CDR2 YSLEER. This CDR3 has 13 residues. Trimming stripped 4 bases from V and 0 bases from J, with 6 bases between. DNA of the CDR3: TGCGCCAGCAGCCCGGACTACCAAGAGACCCAGTACTTC. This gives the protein CASSPDYQETQYF.

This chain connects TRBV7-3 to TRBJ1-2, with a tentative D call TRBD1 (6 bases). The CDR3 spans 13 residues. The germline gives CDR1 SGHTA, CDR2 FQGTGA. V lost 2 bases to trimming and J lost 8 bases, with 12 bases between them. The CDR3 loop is CASSLLGGGGYTF. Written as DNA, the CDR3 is TGTGCCAGCAGCTTACTCGGGGGGGGCGGCTACACCTTC.

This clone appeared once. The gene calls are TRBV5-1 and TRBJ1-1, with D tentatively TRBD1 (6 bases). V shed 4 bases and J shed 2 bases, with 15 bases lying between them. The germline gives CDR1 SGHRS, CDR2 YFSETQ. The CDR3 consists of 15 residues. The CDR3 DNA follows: TGCGCCAGCAGCCACACAGGACAGCTAAACACTGAAGCTTTCTTT. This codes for CASSHTGQLNTEAFF.

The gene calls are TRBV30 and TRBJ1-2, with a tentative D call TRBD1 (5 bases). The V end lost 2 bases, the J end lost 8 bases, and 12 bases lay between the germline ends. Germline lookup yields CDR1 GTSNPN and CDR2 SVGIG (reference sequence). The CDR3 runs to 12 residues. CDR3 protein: CAWSRQGNGYTF. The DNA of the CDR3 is TGTGCCTGGAGTAGGCAGGGAAACGGCTACACCTTC. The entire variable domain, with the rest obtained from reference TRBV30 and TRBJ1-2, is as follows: SQTIHQWPATLVQPVGSPLSLECTVEGTSNPNLYWYRQAAGRGLQLLFYSVGIGQISSEVPQNLSASRPQDRQFILSSKKLLLSDSGFYLCAWSRQGNGYTFGSGTRLTVV.

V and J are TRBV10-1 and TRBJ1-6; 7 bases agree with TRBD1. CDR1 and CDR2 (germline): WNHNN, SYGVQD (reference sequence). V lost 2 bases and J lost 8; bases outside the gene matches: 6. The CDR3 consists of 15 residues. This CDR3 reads CASSEQTGFDSPLHF. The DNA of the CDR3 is TGCGCCAGCAGTGAGCAGACAGGGTTTGATTCACCCCTCCACTTT.

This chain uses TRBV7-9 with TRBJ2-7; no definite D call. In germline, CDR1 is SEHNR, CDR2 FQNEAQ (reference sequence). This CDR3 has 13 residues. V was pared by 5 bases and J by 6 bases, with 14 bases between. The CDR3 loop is CASSALDEAEQYF. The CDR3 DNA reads TGTGCCAGCAGCGCCCTTGATGAGGCCGAGCAGTACTTC.

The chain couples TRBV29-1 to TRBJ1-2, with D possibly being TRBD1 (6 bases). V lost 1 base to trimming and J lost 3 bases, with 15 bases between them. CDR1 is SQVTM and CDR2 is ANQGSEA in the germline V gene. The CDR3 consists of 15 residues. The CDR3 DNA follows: TGCAGCGTTGAAGGCATCCAGGGGTACGACTATGGCTACACCTTC. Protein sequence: CSVEGIQGYDYGYTF.

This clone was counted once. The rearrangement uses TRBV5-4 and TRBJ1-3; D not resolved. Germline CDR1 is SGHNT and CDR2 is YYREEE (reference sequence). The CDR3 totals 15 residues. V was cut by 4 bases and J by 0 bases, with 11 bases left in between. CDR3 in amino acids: CASSPDSSSGNTIYF. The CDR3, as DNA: TGTGCCAGCAGCCCGGACTCATCCTCTGGAAACACCATATATTTT.

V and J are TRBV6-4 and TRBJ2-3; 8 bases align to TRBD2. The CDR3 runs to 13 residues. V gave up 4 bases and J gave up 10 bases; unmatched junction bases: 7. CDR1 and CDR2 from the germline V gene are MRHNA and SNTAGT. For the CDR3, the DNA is TGTGCCAGCAGTGTCCTAGCGGGTCTGTCGCAGTATTTT. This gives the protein CASSVLAGLSQYF.

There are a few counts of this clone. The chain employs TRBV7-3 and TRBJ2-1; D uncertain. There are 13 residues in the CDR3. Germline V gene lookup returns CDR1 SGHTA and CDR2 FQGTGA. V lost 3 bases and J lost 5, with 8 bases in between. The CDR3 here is CASSLSQDNEQFF. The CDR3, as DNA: TGTGCCAGCAGCTTGAGTCAGGACAATGAGCAGTTCTTC.

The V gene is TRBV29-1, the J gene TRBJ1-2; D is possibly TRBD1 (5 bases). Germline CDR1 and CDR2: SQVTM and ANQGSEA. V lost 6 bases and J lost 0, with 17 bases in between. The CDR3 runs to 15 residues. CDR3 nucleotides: TGCAGCGTCGATCGTACAGGTTTGGCTAACTATGGCTACACCTTC. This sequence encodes CSVDRTGLANYGYTF.

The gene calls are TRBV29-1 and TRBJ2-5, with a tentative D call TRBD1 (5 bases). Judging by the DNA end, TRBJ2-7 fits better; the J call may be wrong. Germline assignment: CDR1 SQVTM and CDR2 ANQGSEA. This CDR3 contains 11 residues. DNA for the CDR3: TGCAGCGTTCGTACAGGTCACGAGCAGTACTTC. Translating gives CSVRTGHEQYF.

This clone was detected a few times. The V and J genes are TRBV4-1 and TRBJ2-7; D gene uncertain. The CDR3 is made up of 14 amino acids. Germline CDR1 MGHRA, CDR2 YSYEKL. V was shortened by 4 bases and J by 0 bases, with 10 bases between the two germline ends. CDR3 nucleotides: TGCGCCAGCAGCCCGTCCTGGCCCTCCTACGAGCAGTACTTC. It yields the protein CASSPSWPSYEQYF.

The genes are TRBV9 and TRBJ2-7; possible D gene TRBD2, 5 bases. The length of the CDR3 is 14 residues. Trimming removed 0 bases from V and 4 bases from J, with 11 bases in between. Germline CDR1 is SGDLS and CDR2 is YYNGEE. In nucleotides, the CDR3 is TGTGCCAGCAGCGTAGGCGCGGGTCCTTACGAGCAGTACTTC. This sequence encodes CASSVGAGPYEQYF.

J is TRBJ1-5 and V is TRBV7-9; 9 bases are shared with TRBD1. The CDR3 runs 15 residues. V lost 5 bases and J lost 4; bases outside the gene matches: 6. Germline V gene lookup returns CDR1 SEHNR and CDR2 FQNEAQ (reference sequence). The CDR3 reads CASSHTGQGNQPQHF. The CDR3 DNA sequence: TGTGCCAGCAGCCATACAGGACAGGGGAATCAGCCCCAGCATTTT.

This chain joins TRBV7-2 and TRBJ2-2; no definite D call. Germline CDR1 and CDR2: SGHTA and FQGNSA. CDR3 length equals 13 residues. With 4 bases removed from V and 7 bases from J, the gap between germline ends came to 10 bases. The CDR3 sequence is CASSYSRIGELFF. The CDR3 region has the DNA TGTGCCAGCAGCTACAGTAGGATCGGGGAGCTGTTTTTT.

CDR3 amino acids: CASSVGTANGYTF. The CDR3 nucleotides are TGTGCCAGCAGCGTAGGGACAGCTAATGGCTACACCTTC. The chain is built from TRBV9 and TRBJ1-2; tentative D call: TRBD1 (6 bases). The CDR3 is made up of 13 amino acids. V lost 0 bases to trimming and J lost 6 bases, with 9 bases between them. Germline lookup yields CDR1 SGDLS and CDR2 YYNGEE.

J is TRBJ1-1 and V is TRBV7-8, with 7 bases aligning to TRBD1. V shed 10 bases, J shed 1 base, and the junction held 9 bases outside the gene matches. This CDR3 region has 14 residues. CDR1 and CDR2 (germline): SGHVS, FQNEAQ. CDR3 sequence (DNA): TGTGCCACCAAGGGGGCAATGGGGAACACTGAAGCTTTCTTT. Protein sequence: CATKGAMGNTEAFF.

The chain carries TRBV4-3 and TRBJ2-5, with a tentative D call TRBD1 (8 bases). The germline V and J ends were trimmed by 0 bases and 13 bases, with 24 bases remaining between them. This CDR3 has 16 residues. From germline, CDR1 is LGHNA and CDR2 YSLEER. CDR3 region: CASSQDVTGEGSRPYF. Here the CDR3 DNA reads TGCGCCAGCAGCCAAGATGTGACAGGGGAGGGGAGTCGTCCGTACTTC.

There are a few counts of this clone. The CDR3 protein is CASSGGTNEQFF. The CDR3 DNA reads TGTGCCAGCTCCGGGGGAACTAATGAGCAGTTCTTC. The chain couples TRBV13 to TRBJ2-1; tentative D call: TRBD2 (6 bases). The V gene's germline CDR1 is PRHDT and CDR2 FYEKMQ (reference sequence). This CDR3 has 12 residues. Trimming pared 8 bases from V and 7 bases from J, leaving 12 bases between. Variable domain in full (rest from reference TRBV13 and TRBJ2-1): AAGVIQSPRHLIKEKRETATLKCYPIPRHDTVYWYQQGPGQDPQFLISFYEKMQSDKGSIPDRFSAQQFSDYHSELNMSSLELGDSALYFCASSGGTNEQFFGPGTRLTVL.

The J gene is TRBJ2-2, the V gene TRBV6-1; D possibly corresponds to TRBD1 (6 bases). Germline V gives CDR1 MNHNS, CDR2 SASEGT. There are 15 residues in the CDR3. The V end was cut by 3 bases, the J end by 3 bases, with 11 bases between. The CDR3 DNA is TGTGCCAGCAGTGATTGGACAGACCACACCGGGGAGCTGTTTTTT. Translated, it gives CASSDWTDHTGELFF.

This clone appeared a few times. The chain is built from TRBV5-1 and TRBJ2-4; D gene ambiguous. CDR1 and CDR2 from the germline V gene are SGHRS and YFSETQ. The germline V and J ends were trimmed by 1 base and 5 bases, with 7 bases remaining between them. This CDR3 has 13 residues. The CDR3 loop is CASSLIAENIQYF. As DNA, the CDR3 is TGCGCCAGCAGCTTGATAGCAGAAAACATTCAGTACTTC.

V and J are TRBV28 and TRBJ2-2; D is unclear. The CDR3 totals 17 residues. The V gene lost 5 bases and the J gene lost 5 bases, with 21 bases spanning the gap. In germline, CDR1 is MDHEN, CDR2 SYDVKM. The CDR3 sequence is CASSLLVAALVTGELFF. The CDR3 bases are TGTGCCAGCAGTCTCCTGGTGGCGGCGCTAGTAACCGGGGAGCTGTTTTTT. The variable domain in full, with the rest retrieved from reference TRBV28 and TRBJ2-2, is DVKVTQSSRYLVKRTGEKVFLECVQDMDHENMFWYRQDPGLGLRLIYFSYDVKMKEKGDIPEGYSVSREKKERFSLILESASTNQTSMYLCASSLLVAALVTGELFFGEGSRLTVL.

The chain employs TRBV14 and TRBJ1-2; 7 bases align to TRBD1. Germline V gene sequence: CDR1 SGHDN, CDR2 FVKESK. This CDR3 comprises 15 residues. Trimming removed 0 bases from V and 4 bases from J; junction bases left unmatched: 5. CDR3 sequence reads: CASSQDWAGGYGYTF. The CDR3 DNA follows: TGTGCCAGCAGCCAAGATTGGGCAGGGGGCTATGGCTACACCTTC.

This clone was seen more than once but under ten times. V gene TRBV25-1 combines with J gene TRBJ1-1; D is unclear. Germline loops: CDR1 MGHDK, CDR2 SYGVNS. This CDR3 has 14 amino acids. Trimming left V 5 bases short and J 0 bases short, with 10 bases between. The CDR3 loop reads CASSSGNMNTEAFF. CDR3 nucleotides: TGTGCCAGCAGTTCCGGGAACATGAACACTGAAGCTTTCTTT.

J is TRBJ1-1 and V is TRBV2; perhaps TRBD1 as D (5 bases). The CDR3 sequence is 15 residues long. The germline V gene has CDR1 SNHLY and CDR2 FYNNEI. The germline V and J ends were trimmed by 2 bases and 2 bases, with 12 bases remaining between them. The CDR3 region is CASSEIDRENTEAFF. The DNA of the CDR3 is TGTGCCAGCAGTGAAATCGACAGAGAAAACACTGAAGCTTTCTTT.

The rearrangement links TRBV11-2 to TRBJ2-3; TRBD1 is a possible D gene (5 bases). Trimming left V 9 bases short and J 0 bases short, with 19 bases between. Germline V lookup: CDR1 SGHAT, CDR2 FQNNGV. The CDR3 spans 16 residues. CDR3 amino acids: CARNRRTLDSTDTQYF. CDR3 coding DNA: TGTGCCAGAAACCGAAGGACACTCGACAGCACAGATACGCAGTATTTT.

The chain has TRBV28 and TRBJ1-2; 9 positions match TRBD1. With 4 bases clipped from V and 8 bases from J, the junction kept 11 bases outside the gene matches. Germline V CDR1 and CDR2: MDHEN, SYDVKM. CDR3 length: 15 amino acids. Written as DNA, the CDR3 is TGTGCCAGCAGTTCCGGACAGGGGTGGGGTCTGGGCTACACCTTC. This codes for CASSSGQGWGLGYTF.

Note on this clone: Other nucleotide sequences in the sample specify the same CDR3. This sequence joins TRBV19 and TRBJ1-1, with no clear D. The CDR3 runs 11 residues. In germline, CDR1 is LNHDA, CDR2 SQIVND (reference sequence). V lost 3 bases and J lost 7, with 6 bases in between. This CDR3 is CASSIGGEAFF. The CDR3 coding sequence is TGTGCCAGTAGTATCGGCGGTGAAGCTTTCTTT.